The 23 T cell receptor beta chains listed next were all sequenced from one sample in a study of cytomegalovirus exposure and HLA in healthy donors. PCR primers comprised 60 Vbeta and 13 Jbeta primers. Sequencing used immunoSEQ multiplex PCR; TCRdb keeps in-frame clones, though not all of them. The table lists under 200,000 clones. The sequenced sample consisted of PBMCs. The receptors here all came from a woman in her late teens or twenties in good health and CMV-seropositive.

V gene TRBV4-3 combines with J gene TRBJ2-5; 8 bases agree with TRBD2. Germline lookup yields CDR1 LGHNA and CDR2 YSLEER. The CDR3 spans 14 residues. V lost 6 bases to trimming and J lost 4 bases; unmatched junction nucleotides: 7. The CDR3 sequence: CASSPRGGPETQYF. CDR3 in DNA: TGCGCCAGCAGTCCCCGGGGGGGACCAGAGACCCAGTACTTC.

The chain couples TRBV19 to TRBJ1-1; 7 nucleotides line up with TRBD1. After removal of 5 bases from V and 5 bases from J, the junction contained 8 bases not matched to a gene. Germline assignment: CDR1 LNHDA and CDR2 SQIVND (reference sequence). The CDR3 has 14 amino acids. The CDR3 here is CASSPRQGRTEAFF. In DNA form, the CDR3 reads TGTGCCAGTAGTCCCCGACAGGGAAGGACTGAAGCTTTCTTT.

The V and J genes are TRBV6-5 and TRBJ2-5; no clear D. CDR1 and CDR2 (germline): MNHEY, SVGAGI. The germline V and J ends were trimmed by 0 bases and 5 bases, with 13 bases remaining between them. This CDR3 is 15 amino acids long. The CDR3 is CASSYSIHPRETQYF. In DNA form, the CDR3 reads TGTGCCAGCAGTTACTCGATACACCCGAGGGAGACCCAGTACTTC.

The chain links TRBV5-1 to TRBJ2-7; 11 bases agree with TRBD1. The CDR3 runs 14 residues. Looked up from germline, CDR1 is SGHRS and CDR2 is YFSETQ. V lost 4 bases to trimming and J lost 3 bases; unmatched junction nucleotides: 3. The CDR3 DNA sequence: TGCGCCAGCAGCGACGGGACAGGGGGCTACGAGCAGTACTTC. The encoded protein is CASSDGTGGYEQYF.

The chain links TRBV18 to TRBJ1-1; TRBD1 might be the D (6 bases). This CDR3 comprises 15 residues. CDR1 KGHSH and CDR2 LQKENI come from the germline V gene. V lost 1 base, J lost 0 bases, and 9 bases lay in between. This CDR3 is CASSPQGVLNTEAFF. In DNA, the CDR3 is TGTGCCAGCTCACCACAGGGGGTTCTGAACACTGAAGCTTTCTTT.

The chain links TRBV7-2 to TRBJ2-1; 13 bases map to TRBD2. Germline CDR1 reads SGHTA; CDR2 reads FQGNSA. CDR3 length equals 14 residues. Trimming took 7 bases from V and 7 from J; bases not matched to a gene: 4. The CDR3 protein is CASTGTSGKNEQFF. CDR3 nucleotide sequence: TGTGCCAGCACCGGGACTAGCGGGAAGAATGAGCAGTTCTTC. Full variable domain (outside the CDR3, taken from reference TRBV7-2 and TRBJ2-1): GAGVSQSPSNKVTEKGKDVELRCDPISGHTALYWYRQSLGQGLEFLIYFQGNSAPDKSGLPSDRFSAERTGGSVSTLTIQRTQQEDSAVYLCASTGTSGKNEQFFGPGTRLTVL.

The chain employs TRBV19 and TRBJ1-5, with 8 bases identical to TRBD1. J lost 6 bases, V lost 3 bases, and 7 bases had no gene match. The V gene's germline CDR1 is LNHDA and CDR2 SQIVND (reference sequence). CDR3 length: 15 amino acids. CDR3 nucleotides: TGTGCCAGTAGTATCGGACAGGGATCGGGTCAGCCCCAGCATTTT. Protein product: CASSIGQGSGQPQHF.

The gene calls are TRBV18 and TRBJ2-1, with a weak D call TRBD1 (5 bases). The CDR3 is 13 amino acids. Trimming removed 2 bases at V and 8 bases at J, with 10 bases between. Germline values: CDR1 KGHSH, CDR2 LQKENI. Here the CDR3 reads CASSPLLGDEQFF. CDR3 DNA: TGTGCCAGCTCACCATTATTAGGGGATGAGCAGTTCTTC. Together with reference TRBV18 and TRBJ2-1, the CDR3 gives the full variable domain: NAGVMQNPRHLVRRRGQEARLRCSPMKGHSHVYWYRQLPEEGLKFMVYLQKENIIDESGMPKERFSAEFPKEGPSILRIQQVVRGDSAAYFCASSPLLGDEQFFGPGTRLTVL.

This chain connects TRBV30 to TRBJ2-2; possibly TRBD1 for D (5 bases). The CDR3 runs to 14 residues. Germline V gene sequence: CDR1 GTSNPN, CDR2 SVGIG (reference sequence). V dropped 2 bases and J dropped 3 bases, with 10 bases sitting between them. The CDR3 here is CAWSYRQYTGELFF. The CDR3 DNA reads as TGTGCCTGGAGTTACAGGCAATACACCGGGGAGCTGTTTTTT.

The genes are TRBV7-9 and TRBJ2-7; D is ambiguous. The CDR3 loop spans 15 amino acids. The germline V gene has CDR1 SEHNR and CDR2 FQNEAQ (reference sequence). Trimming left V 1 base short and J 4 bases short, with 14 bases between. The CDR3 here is CASSLDHTQIYEQYF. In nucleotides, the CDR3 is TGTGCCAGCAGCTTAGACCACACGCAGATTTACGAGCAGTACTTC.

CDR3 protein: CASMGRTGNQPQHF. CDR3 sequence (DNA): TGTGCCAGTATGGGTCGGACAGGCAATCAGCCCCAGCATTTT. The chain combines TRBV19 with TRBJ1-5; tentatively, D is TRBD1 (6 bases). V shed 7 bases and J shed 2 bases, with 12 bases lying between them. Looked up from germline, CDR1 is LNHDA and CDR2 is SQIVND (reference sequence). The CDR3 length is 14 residues.

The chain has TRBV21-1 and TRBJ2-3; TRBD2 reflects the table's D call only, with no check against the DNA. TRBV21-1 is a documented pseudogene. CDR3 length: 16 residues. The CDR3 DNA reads TGTGCCAGCAGCAAAGTAGCGGGTGGGGAGACAGATACGCAGTATTTT. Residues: CASSKVAGGETDTQYF.

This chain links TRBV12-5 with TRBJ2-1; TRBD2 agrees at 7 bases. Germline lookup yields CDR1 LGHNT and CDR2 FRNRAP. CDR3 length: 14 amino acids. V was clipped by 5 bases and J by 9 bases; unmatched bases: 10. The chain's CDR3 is CASGVTPRGVEQFF. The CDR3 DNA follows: TGTGCTAGTGGTGTGACCCCACGGGGGGTTGAGCAGTTCTTC.

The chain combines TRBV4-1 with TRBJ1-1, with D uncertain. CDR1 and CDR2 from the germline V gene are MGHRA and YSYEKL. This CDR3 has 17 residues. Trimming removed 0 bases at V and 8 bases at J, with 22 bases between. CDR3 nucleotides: TGCGCCAGCAGCCAAGATACACTCCGGGGAGGGTCCGGCGAAGCTTTCTTT. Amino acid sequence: CASSQDTLRGGSGEAFF.

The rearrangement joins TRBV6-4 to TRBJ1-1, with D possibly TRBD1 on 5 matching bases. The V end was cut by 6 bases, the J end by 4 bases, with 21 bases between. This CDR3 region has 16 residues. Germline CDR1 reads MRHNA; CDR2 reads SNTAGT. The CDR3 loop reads CASRLPFRGAGTEAFF. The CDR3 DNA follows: TGTGCCAGCAGACTACCTTTTCGCGGGGCCGGCACTGAAGCTTTCTTT.

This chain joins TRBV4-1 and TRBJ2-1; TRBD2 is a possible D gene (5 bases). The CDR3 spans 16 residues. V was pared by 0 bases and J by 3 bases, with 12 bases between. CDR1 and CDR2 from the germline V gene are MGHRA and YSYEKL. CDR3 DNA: TGCGCCAGCAGCCAAGAAAGCGGAGCGGACTACAATGAGCAGTTCTTC. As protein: CASSQESGADYNEQFF.

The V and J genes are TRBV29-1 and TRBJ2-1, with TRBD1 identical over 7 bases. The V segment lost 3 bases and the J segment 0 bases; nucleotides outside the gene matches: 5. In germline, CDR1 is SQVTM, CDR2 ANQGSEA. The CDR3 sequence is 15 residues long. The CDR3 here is CSVDLQGSSYNEQFF. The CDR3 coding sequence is TGCAGCGTTGACCTACAGGGGAGCTCCTACAATGAGCAGTTCTTC.

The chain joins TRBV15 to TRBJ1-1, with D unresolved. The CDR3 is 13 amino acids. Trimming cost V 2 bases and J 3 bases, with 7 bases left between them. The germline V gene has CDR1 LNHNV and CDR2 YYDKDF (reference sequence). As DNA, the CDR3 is TGTGCCACCAGCAGAAGAGTATACACTGAAGCTTTCTTT. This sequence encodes CATSRRVYTEAFF. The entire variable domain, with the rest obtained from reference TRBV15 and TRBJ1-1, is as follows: DAMVIQNPRYQVTQFGKPVTLSCSQTLNHNVMYWYQQKSSQAPKLLFHYYDKDFNNEADTPDNFQSRRPNTSFCFLDIRSPGLGDTAMYLCATSRRVYTEAFFGQGTRLTVV.

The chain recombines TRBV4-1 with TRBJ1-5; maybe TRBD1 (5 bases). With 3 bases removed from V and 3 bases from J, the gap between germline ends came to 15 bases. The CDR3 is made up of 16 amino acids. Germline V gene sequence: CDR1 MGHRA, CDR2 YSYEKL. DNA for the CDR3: TGCGCCAGCAGCCACGTCGCTCAGGGAATCAATCAGCCCCAGCATTTT. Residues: CASSHVAQGINQPQHF.

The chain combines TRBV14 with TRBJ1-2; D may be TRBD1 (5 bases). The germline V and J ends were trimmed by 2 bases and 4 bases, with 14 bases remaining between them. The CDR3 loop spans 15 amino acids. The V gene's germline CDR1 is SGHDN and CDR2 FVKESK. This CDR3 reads CASSQKPLTGYGYTF. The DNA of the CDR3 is TGTGCCAGCAGCCAAAAACCCTTAACAGGCTATGGCTACACCTTC.

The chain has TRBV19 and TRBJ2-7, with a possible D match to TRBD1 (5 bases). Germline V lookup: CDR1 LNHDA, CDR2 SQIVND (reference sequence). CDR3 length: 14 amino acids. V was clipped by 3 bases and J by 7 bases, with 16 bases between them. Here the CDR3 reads CASSMDIGVREQYF. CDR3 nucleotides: TGTGCCAGTAGTATGGACATTGGAGTACGGGAGCAGTACTTC.

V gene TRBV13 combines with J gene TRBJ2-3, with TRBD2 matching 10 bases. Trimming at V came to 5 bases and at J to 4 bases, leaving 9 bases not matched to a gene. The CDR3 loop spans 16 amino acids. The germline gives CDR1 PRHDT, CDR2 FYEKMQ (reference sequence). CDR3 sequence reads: CASSPRAGGLADTQYF. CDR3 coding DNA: TGTGCCAGCAGCCCCCGAGCGGGGGGGCTGGCAGATACGCAGTATTTT.

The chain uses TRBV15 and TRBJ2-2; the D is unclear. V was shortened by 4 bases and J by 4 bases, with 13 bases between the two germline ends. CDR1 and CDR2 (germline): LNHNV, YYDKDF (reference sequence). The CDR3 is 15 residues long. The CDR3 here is CATSILSSPTGELFF. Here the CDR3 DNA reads TGTGCCACCAGCATCCTAAGTAGCCCCACCGGGGAGCTGTTTTTT.